The 4 T cell receptor beta chains given below trace back to one sample, sequenced in a study of T cell changes during pregnancy in multiple sclerosis. Only in-frame clones appear in the TCRdb table, and some are missing; sequencing was by immunoSEQ multiplex PCR. The sample includes approximately 72,000 clones, about 93% of them seen just once. This specimen consisted of peripheral blood, obtained in the first trimester of pregnancy. The receptors stem from a female donor in good health, enrolled as a control in a pregnancy study.

The chain couples TRBV5-4 to TRBJ2-1, with 8 nucleotides matching TRBD1. Germline CDR1 and CDR2: SGHNT and YYREEE (reference sequence). The CDR3 sequence is 16 residues long. After removal of 3 bases from V and 2 bases from J, the junction contained 7 bases not matched to a gene. The DNA for the CDR3 is TGTGCCAGCAGCTCCTTGGCGGGACAGGCCTACAATGAGCAGTTCTTC. This sequence encodes CASSSLAGQAYNEQFF.

The rearrangement uses TRBV6-5 and TRBJ2-5; possible D gene TRBD1, 7 bases. Germline V CDR1 and CDR2: MNHEY, SVGAGI. There are 15 residues in the CDR3. V was clipped by 10 bases and J by 4 bases, with 22 bases between them. The CDR3 sequence is CATSRPSQGGETQYF. CDR3 DNA sequence: TGTGCCACCTCCCGACCGAGTCAGGGGGGAGAGACCCAGTACTTC.

The gene calls are TRBV25-1 and TRBJ2-5, with D possibly matching TRBD1 (5 bases). CDR3 size: 15 residues. Trimming stripped 1 base from V and 1 base from J, with 10 bases between. Germline V gene sequence: CDR1 MGHDK, CDR2 SYGVNS. The CDR3 spells CASSELSRAQETQYF. In DNA form, the CDR3 reads TGTGCCAGCAGTGAATTGAGCAGGGCCCAAGAGACCCAGTACTTC.

The chain carries TRBV6-5 and TRBJ2-1; D gene unclear. In germline, CDR1 is MNHEY, CDR2 SVGAGI. The CDR3 totals 14 residues. The germline V and J ends were trimmed by 0 bases and 9 bases, with 12 bases remaining between them. CDR3 amino acids: CASSYSADTIEQFF. The CDR3, as DNA: TGTGCCAGCAGTTACTCGGCGGATACAATTGAGCAGTTCTTC.